The rows below give T cell receptor beta chains drawn from one sample of a study of CD8+ T cells in alopecia areata. Sequencing used immunoSEQ multiplex PCR; TCRdb keeps in-frame clones, though not all of them. Here the sample spans about 200,000 clones, 56% being singletons. The sample consisted of CD8+ T cells sorted from blood. These TCRs come from a human donor in good health. CDR3s include the opening cysteine and the closing phenylalanine or tryptophan. D genes are given only for firm matches. Clone size appears in some rows only: once, few, many, or a class for an expanded clone.

d_call j_call v_call clone_size cdr3_aa cdr3_nt
- TRBJ2-7 TRBV30 - CAWSVGSVSYEQYF TGTGCCTGGAGTGTAGGGTCGGTCTCCTACGAGCAGTACTTC
TRBD1 TRBJ2-5 TRBV11-2 - CASSSYLTGLPETQYF TGTGCCAGCAGCTCCTACTTGACAGGGTTGCCGGAGACCCAGTACTTC
- TRBJ2-5 TRBV7-6 - CASSPPGTPAETQYF TGTGCCAGCAGCCCGCCCGGGACCCCGGCGGAGACCCAGTACTTC
TRBD1 TRBJ1-5 TRBV4-1 once CASSPVRDRVMEPQHF TGCGCCAGCAGCCCCGTCCGGGACAGGGTTATGGAGCCCCAGCATTTT
TRBD2 TRBJ2-2 TRBV4-1 - CASSQRTSTFSTGELFF TGCGCCAGCAGCCAACGGACTAGCACGTTTTCCACCGGGGAGCTGTTTTTT
TRBD1 TRBJ1-2 TRBV5-6 - CASSLAFGQGVDGYTF TGTGCCAGCAGCTTGGCCTTTGGACAGGGAGTGGATGGCTACACCTTC
TRBD1 TRBJ1-4 TRBV6-6 few CASSDRGYEKLFF TGTGCCAGCAGTGACAGGGGGTATGAAAAACTGTTTTTT
TRBD1 TRBJ1-1 TRBV29-1 - CSGQGGVNTEAFF TGCAGCGGGCAGGGGGGGGTGAACACTGAAGCTTTCTTT
- TRBJ2-6 TRBV2 - CASSDIGRGLSGANVLTF TGTGCCAGCAGTGACATTGGCAGGGGACTCTCTGGGGCCAACGTCCTGACTTTC
- TRBJ2-1 TRBV2 - CASSEVTSGRRNEQFF TGTGCCAGCAGTGAGGTAACTTCAGGGCGAAGGAATGAGCAGTTCTTC
- TRBJ2-1 TRBV5-1 - CASSLDGGSSYNEQFF TGCGCCAGCAGCTTGGATGGCGGCAGCTCCTACAATGAGCAGTTCTTC
TRBD2 TRBJ2-1 TRBV2 many CASRDPTSQGYNEQFF TGTGCCAGCAGAGACCCGACTAGCCAGGGATATAATGAGCAGTTCTTC
- TRBJ2-7 TRBV2 few CACGQISYEQYF TGTGCCTGCGGGCAGATCTCCTACGAGCAGTACTTC
- TRBJ1-1 TRBV19 few CASSLNTEAFF TGTGCCAGTAGCTTGAACACTGAAGCTTTCTTT
- TRBJ2-3 TRBV11-2 - CASSPPSGRHVGTDTQYF TGTGCCAGCAGTCCTCCCTCCGGGCGGCACGTTGGCACAGATACGCAGTATTTT
TRBD2 TRBJ2-1 TRBV15 - CATSRTTGTSGRNEQFF TGTGCCACCAGCAGAACTACCGGGACTAGCGGACGCAATGAGCAGTTCTTC
TRBD1 TRBJ2-1 TRBV11-3 - CASSLGGTGIGNEQFF TGTGCCAGCAGCTTAGGGGGGACAGGGATTGGCAATGAGCAGTTCTTC
- TRBJ2-3 TRBV11-2 few CASSSRGGTDTQYF TGTGCCAGCAGCTCCAGGGGAGGCACAGATACGCAGTATTTT
TRBD1 TRBJ2-7 TRBV16 many CASSQSLQGYEQYF TGTGCCAGCAGCCAATCTTTACAGGGGTACGAGCAGTACTTC
- TRBJ2-6 TRBV7-2 few CASSLMSGANVLTF TGTGCCAGCAGCTTAATGTCCGGGGCCAACGTCCTGACTTTC
- TRBJ1-1 TRBV27 - CASSFGGSVNTEAFF TGTGCCAGCAGTTTCGGGGGCTCGGTGAACACTGAAGCTTTCTTT
TRBD1 TRBJ1-1 TRBV6-5 - CASSLTTGRTEAFF TGTGCCAGCAGTCTTACGACAGGGCGTACTGAAGCTTTCTTT
- TRBJ2-5 TRBV25-1 - CASSPPRSVQETQYF TGTGCCAGCAGTCCCCCTCGGAGCGTCCAAGAGACCCAGTACTTC
- TRBJ2-2 TRBV28 - CASSFTGTSGELFF TGTGCCAGCAGTTTCACAGGGACGTCCGGGGAGCTGTTTTTT
TRBD1 TRBJ1-2 TRBV7-9 - CASSLSTGGYGYTF TGTGCCAGCAGCTTAAGTACAGGGGGTTACGGCTACACCTTC
TRBD2 TRBJ2-3 TRBV25-1 few CASSEKGLAGGTDTQYF TGTGCCAGCAGTGAGAAAGGACTAGCGGGGGGCACAGATACGCAGTATTTT
TRBD1 TRBJ2-7 TRBV5-4 - CASRMGQGLGEQYF TGTGCCAGCAGGATGGGACAGGGGCTGGGCGAGCAGTACTTC
- TRBJ2-1 TRBV15 - CATSSYGNEQFF TGTGCCACCAGCAGCTATGGCAATGAGCAGTTCTTC
- TRBJ1-5 TRBV7-9 few CASSPRSQHF TGTGCCAGCAGCCCCCGGTCCCAGCATTTT
TRBD1 TRBJ2-7 TRBV13 few CATQQGLGEQYF TGTGCCACTCAACAGGGGCTAGGGGAGCAGTACTTC
- TRBJ1-5 TRBV27 few CASSSYTASNQPQHF TGTGCCAGCAGTTCCTACACGGCTAGCAATCAGCCCCAGCATTTT
- TRBJ2-2 TRBV5-4 - CASSLTNTGELFF TGTGCCAGCAGCTTAACGAACACCGGGGAGCTGTTTTTT
- TRBJ1-2 TRBV29-1 - CSAGPGIQSGNYGYTF TGCAGTGCGGGCCCGGGCATCCAATCCGGCAACTATGGCTACACCTTC
- TRBJ1-1 TRBV4-1 few CASSQDLGARNTEAFF TGCGCCAGCAGCCAAGATCTCGGGGCCCGGAACACTGAAGCTTTCTTT
TRBD1 TRBJ2-6 TRBV5-1 - CASSLVQGASGANVLTF TGCGCCAGCAGCTTGGTCCAGGGGGCTTCTGGGGCCAACGTCCTGACTTTC
- TRBJ1-1 TRBV5-1 - CASSLQGGNTEAFF TGCGCCAGCAGCTTACAGGGCGGGAACACTGAAGCTTTCTTT
TRBD2 TRBJ2-7 TRBV5-1 - CASSPGTSAPEQYF TGCGCCAGCAGCCCCGGGACTAGCGCCCCCGAGCAGTACTTC
- TRBJ2-1 TRBV5-6 - CASSLIGSYNEQFF TGTGCCAGCAGCTTGATTGGATCTTACAATGAGCAGTTCTTC
- TRBJ1-1 TRBV14 - CASSPLRGGKNTEAFF TGTGCCAGCAGCCCCTTGAGGGGAGGAAAAAACACTGAAGCTTTCTTT
- TRBJ1-2 TRBV30 - CAWRYRRDGYTF TGTGCCTGGAGGTACCGTCGGGATGGCTACACCTTC
TRBD1 TRBJ2-5 TRBV30 few CAWSLGQGEETQYF TGTGCCTGGAGCCTTGGACAGGGTGAAGAGACCCAGTACTTC
- TRBJ1-1 TRBV4-1 - CASSHLEGTEAFF TGCGCCAGCAGCCATCTAGAGGGCACTGAAGCTTTCTTT
- TRBJ2-1 TRBV5-1 - CASSLDRFNEQFF TGCGCCAGCAGCCTAGACAGGTTCAATGAGCAGTTCTTC
- TRBJ1-5 TRBV9 once CASSVAGNSNQPQHF TGTGCCAGCAGCGTTGCGGGGAATAGCAATCAGCCCCAGCATTTT
TRBD2 TRBJ2-3 TRBV15 - CATSTSGGGFTDTQYF TGTGCCACCAGCACTAGCGGGGGGGGATTCACAGATACGCAGTATTTT
- TRBJ2-1 TRBV4-1 - CASSQEPVRVGRFF TGCGCCAGCAGCCAAGAACCTGTGAGGGTAGGGCGGTTCTTC
TRBD1 TRBJ2-3 TRBV27 - CASSPGTGAGDTQYF TGTGCCAGCAGCCCAGGGACAGGGGCTGGAGATACGCAGTATTTT
- TRBJ1-4 TRBV6-6 many CASSYHKWDELFF TGTGCCAGCAGTTACCATAAATGGGACGAACTGTTTTTT
- TRBJ2-7 TRBV28 - CASRSLPGEQYF TGTGCCAGCAGGTCCCTACCGGGGGAGCAGTACTTC
- TRBJ2-3 TRBV4-1 - CASSQDQRGPDTQYF TGCGCCAGCAGCCAAGACCAACGGGGCCCAGATACGCAGTATTTT
- TRBJ2-3 TRBV4-1 - CASSLAEGDTQYF TGCGCCAGCAGCCTGGCCGAGGGAGATACGCAGTATTTT
- TRBJ2-1 TRBV29-1 - CSVGTVDRNEQFF TGCAGCGTCGGCACTGTCGACCGTAATGAGCAGTTCTTC
- TRBJ1-2 TRBV7-9 - CASSHRDVLRGYTF TGTGCCAGCAGCCACCGGGACGTACTCCGGGGCTACACCTTC
- TRBJ2-3 TRBV30 - CAWSVAASTDTQYF TGTGCCTGGAGTGTAGCGGCCAGCACAGATACGCAGTATTTT